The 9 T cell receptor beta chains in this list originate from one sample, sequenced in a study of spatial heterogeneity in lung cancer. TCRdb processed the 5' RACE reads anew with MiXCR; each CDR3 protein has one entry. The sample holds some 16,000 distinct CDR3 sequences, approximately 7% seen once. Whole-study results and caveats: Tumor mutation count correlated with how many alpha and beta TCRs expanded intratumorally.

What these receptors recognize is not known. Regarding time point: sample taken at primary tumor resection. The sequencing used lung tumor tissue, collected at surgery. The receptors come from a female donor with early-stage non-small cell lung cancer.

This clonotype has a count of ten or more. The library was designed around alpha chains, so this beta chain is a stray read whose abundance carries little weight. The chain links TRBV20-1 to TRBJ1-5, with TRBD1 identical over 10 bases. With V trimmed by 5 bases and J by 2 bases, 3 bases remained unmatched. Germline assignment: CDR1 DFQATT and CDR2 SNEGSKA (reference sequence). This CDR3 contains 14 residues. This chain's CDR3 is CSARTGGGNQPQHF. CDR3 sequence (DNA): TGCAGTGCTCGGACAGGGGGTGGCAATCAGCCCCAGCATTTT.

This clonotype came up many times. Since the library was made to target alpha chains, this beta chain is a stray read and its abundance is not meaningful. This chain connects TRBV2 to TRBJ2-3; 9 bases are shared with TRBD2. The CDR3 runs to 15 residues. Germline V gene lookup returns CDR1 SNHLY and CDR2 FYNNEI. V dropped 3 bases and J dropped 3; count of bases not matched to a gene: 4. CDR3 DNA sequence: TGTGCCAGCAGTGATATAGCGGGGGTTACAGATACGCAGTATTTT. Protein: CASSDIAGVTDTQYF.

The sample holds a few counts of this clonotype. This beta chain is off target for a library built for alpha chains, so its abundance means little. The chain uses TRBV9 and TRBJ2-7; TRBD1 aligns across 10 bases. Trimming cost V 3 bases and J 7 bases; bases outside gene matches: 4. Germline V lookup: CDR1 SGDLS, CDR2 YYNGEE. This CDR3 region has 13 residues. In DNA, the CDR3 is TGTGCCAGCAGCGCGAGGACAGGGGGGGAGCAGTACTTC. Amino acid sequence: CASSARTGGEQYF. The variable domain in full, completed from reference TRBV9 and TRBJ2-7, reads DSGVTQTPKHLITATGQRVTLRCSPRSGDLSVYWYQQSLDQGLQFLIQYYNGEERAKGNILERFSAQQFPDLHSELNLSSLELGDSALYFCASSARTGGEQYFGPGTRLTVT.

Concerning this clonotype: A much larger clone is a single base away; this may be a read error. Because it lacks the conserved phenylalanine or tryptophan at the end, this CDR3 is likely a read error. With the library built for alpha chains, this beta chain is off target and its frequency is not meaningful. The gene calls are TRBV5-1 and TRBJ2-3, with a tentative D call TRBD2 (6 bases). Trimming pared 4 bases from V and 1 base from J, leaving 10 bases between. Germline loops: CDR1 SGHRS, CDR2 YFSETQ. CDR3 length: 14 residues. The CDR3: CASSPGVRTDTQYV. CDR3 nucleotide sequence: TGCGCCAGCAGCCCGGGGGTACGCACAGATACGCAGTATGTT.

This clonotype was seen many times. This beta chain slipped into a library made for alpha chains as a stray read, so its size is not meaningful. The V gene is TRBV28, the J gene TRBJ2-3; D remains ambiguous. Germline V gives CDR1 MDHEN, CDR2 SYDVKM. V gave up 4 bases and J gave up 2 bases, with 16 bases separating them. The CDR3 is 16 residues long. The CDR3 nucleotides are TGTGCCAGCAGTTCCACCTTGGACGGAAACACAGATACGCAGTATTTT. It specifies CASSSTLDGNTDTQYF.

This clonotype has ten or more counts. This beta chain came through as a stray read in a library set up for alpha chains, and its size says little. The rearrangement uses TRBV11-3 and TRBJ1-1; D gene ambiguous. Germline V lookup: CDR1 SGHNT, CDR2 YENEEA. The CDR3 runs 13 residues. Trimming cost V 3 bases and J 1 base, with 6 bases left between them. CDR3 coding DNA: TGTGCCAGCAGCTTTGCTCGGAACACTGAAGCTTTCTTT. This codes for CASSFARNTEAFF. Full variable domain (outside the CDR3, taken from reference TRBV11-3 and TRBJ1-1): EAGVVQSPRYKIIEKKQPVAFWCNPISGHNTLYWYLQNLGQGPELLIRYENEEAVDDSQLPKDRFSAERLKGVDSTLKIQPAELGDSAVYLCASSFARNTEAFFGQGTRLTVV.

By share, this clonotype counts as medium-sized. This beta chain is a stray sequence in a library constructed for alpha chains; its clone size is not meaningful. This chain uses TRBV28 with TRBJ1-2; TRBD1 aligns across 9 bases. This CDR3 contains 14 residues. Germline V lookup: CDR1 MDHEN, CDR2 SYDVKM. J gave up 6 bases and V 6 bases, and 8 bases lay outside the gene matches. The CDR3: CASSPAGTGNGYTF. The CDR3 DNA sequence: TGTGCCAGCAGCCCCGCCGGGACAGGGAATGGCTACACCTTC.

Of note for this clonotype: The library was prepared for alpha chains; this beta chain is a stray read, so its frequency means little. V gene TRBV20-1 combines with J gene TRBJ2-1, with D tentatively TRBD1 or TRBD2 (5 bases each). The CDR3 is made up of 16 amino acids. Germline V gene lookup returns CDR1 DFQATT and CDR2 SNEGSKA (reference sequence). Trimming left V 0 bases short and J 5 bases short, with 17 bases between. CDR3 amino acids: CSARDQRGAVHNEQFF. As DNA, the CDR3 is TGCAGTGCTAGAGACCAGAGGGGAGCGGTCCACAATGAGCAGTTCTTC.

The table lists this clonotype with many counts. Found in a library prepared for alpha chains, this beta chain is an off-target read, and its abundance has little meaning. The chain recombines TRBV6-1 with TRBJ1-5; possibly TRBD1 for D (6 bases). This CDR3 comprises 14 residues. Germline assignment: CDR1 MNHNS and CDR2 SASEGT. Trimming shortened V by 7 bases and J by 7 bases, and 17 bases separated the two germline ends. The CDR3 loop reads CASTFGQLGQPQHF. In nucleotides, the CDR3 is TGTGCCAGCACCTTTGGACAGCTTGGGCAGCCCCAGCATTTT.